This TCR beta chain was obtained from a study of Ad26.COV2.S vaccination and SARS-CoV-2 variants. As for the study in general: Ad26.COV2.S shots went into the muscle once or twice, 56 days apart.

TCRdb's copy holds only in-frame clones and misses some; the assay was immunoSEQ multiplex PCR. There are around 300,000 clones in the sample; roughly 90% occur only once, and about 10% lies in the top ten. Germline CDR1 reads SGHDT; CDR2 reads YYEEEE. This CDR3 region has 18 residues. The V end was cut by 3 bases, the J end by 0 bases, with 19 bases between. Study-wide points: Participants given vaccine showed non-spike TCR breadth similar to that of placebo recipients. Substantial breadth was reportedly displayed by spike-specific CD8+ and CD4+ T cell responses after vaccination.

Comments on this clone: Its antigen remains unknown.

Treatment indicated: 15 to 20 received Ad26.COV2.S at low or high dose, single or two shots; roughly five received placebo; per-sample allocation not given. Day 63 after the first injection of vaccine or placebo was the sampling time. This TCR was sampled from a person aged 18-65 years who received the Ad26.COV2.S COVID-19 vaccine or a placebo. The specimen was peripheral blood, collected in a trial of Ad26.COV2.S vaccine versus placebo. This chain uses TRBV5-6 with TRBJ2-1; D is possibly TRBD2 (6 bases). The CDR3 region has the DNA TGTGCCAGCAGCTCGATGACCGGGACTGGAAGCTCCTACAATGAGCAGTTCTTC. Translated, it gives CASSSMTGTGSSYNEQFF.